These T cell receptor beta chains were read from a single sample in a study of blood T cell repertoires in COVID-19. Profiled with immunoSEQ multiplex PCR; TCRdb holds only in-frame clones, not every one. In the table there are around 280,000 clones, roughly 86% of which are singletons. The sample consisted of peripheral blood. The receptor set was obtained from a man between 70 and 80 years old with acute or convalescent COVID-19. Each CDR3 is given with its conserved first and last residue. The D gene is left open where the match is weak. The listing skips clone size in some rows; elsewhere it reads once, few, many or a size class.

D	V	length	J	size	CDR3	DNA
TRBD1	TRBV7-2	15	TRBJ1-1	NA	CASSLFRGQGTEAFF	TGTGCCAGCAGCTTATTCAGGGGGCAGGGCACTGAAGCTTTCTTT
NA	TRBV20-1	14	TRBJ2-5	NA	CSASKGQPQETQYF	TGCAGTGCTAGTAAGGGGCAACCTCAAGAGACCCAGTACTTC
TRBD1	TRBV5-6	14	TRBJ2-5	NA	CASSSRDRRETQYF	TGTGCCAGCAGCTCACGGGACAGAAGAGAGACCCAGTACTTC
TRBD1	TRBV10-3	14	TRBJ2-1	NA	CAISPRGFDNEQFF	TGTGCCATCAGCCCCAGGGGGTTCGACAATGAGCAGTTCTTC
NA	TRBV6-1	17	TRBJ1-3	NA	CASSETRPPYSGNTIYF	TGTGCCAGCAGTGAGACCAGGCCCCCATACTCTGGAAACACCATATATTTT
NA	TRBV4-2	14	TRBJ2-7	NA	CASSSGEGSYEQYF	TGTGCCAGCTCCTCAGGAGAGGGTTCCTACGAGCAGTACTTC
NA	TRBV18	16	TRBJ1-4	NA	CASSPPNSATNEKLFF	TGTGCCAGCTCACCACCTAATTCTGCAACTAATGAAAAACTGTTTTTT
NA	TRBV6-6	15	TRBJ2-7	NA	CASSYGSTGSYEQYF	TGTGCCAGCAGTTACGGATCGACAGGCTCCTACGAGCAGTACTTC
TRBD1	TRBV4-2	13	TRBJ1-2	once	CASSQFGQDGYTF	TGTGCCAGCAGCCAATTCGGACAGGATGGCTACACCTTC
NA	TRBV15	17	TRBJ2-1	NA	CATSRDVGGQVDNEQFF	TGTGCCACCAGCAGAGATGTGGGGGGGCAGGTCGACAATGAGCAGTTCTTC
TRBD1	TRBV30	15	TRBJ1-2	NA	CAWSVGTGWGYGYTF	TGTGCCTGGAGTGTAGGGACAGGGTGGGGCTATGGCTACACCTTC
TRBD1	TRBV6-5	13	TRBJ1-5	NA	CASSSQGDQPQHF	TGTGCCAGCAGCTCGCAGGGGGATCAGCCCCAGCATTTT
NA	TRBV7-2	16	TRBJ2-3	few	CASSHRPRESTDTQYF	TGTGCCAGCAGTCATAGACCACGGGAAAGCACAGATACGCAGTATTTT
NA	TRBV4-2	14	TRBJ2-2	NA	CASSQDRVTGELFF	TGTGCCAGCAGCCAAGACAGGGTAACCGGGGAGCTGTTTTTT
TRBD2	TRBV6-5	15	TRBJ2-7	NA	CASRPGGQGPYEQYF	TGTGCCAGCAGACCGGGAGGGCAGGGCCCCTACGAGCAGTACTTC
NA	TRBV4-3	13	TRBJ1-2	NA	CASSQDLNYGYTF	TGCGCCAGCAGCCAAGACCTAAACTATGGCTACACCTTC
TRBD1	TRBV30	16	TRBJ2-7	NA	CAGIFPGQGGLYEQYF	TGTGCCGGGATCTTCCCGGGACAGGGGGGCCTCTACGAGCAGTACTTC
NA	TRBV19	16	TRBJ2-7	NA	CASSIREGPPSYEQYF	TGTGCCAGTAGTATCCGGGAAGGACCCCCCTCCTACGAGCAGTACTTC
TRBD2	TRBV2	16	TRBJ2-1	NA	CASRLRTSGSYNEQFF	TGTGCCAGCAGACTCCGGACTAGCGGGTCTTACAATGAGCAGTTCTTC
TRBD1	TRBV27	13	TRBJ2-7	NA	CASSWDRGYEQYF	TGTGCCAGCAGTTGGGACAGGGGTTACGAGCAGTACTTC
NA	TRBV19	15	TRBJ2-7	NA	CASSTYPGSSYEQYF	TGTGCCAGTAGTACTTACCCCGGGTCTTCCTACGAGCAGTACTTC
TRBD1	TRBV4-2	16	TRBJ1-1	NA	CASSQRTGGENTEAFF	TGTGCCAGCAGCCAGCGGACAGGGGGCGAGAACACTGAAGCTTTCTTT
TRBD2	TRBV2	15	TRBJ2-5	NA	CASANLAGGRETQYF	TGTGCCAGCGCCAACCTAGCGGGGGGGCGAGAGACCCAGTACTTC
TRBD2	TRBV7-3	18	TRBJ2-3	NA	CASSLGGGTPLDTDTQYF	TGTGCCAGCAGCTTAGGCGGGGGGACCCCTCTGGACACAGATACGCAGTATTTT
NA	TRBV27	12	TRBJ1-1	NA	CASRGDYTEAFF	TGTGCCAGCAGAGGTGACTACACTGAAGCTTTCTTT
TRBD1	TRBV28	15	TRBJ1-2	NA	CASSLPGGALFGYTF	TGTGCCAGCAGTTTACCAGGGGGCGCGTTGTTTGGCTACACCTTC
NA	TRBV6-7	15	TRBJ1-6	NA	CASSQGGENDSPLHF	TGTGCCAGCAGTCAAGGGGGGGAGAACGATTCACCCCTCCACTTT
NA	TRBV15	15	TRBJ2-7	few	CATSREGDPTYEQYF	TGTGCCACCAGCAGAGAGGGAGATCCAACCTACGAGCAGTACTTC
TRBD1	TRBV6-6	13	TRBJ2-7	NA	CASSWDRNYEQYF	TGTGCCAGCAGTTGGGACAGGAACTACGAGCAGTACTTC
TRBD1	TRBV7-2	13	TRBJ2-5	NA	CASSEGQRETQYF	TGTGCCAGCAGCGAGGGACAGAGGGAGACCCAGTACTTC
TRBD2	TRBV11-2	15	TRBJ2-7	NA	CASSPGLAGAYEQYF	TGTGCCAGCAGCCCGGGACTAGCAGGAGCCTACGAGCAGTACTTC
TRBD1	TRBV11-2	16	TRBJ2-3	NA	CASSLGTGGSTDTQYF	TGTGCCAGCAGCTTAGGGACAGGTGGAAGCACAGATACGCAGTATTTT
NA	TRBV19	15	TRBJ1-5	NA	CASSRSAGIHQPQHF	TGTGCCAGTAGCCGGTCGGCAGGGATTCATCAGCCCCAGCATTTT
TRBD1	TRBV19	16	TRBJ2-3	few	CASSPGNRGSGDTQYF	TGTGCCTCCTCACCGGGTAACAGGGGCTCGGGTGATACGCAGTATTTT
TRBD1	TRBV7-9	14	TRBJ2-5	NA	CASRITGGLETQYF	TGTGCCAGCAGGATTACAGGGGGCCTGGAGACCCAGTACTTC
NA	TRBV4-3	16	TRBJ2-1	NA	CASSQEGRALYNEQFF	TGCGCCAGCAGCCAAGAAGGGCGGGCTCTTTACAATGAGCAGTTCTTC
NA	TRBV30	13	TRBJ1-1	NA	CAWSKDLGTEAFF	TGTGCCTGGAGTAAAGACTTAGGCACTGAAGCTTTCTTT
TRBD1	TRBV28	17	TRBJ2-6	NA	CASSFKGAVSGANVLTF	TGTGCCAGCAGTTTTAAGGGGGCTGTCTCTGGGGCCAACGTCCTGACTTTC
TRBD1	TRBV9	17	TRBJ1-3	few	CASSVEGARGPGNTIYF	TGTGCCAGCAGCGTCGAGGGGGCCAGGGGCCCTGGAAACACCATATATTTT